This T cell receptor beta chain came from a study of T-cell memory formation after mild COVID-19. After 5'RACE with constant-segment primers, TCR alpha and TCR beta cDNA libraries carrying sample barcodes and UMIs were obtained. TCRdb processed the 5' RACE reads anew with MiXCR; each CDR3 protein has one entry. The data contain over 400,000 distinct CDR3 sequences, 20% to 30% of them seen just once; the ten biggest clones take up over 10%. This clonotype was counted at least ten times. The CDR3 has 14 amino acids. V lost 3 bases to trimming and J lost 3 bases, with 11 bases between them. What was sequenced was PBMCs or a T cell subset sorted from them (not recorded which). The V and J genes are TRBV12-3 or TRBV12-4 and TRBJ2-5, with D uncertain. This clonotype was sampled from an adult woman who had mild COVID-19 (a few samples of this study predate the infection). Cell type and time point are not known. CDR3 DNA sequence: TGTGCCAGCAGTTTGTCGTCCTGGGAAGAGACCCAGTACTTC. Protein product: CASSLSSWEETQYF.